The 2 T cell receptor beta chains below all came from one sample that was sequenced in a study of blood T cell repertoires in COVID-19. Method: immunoSEQ multiplex PCR; TCRdb's copy keeps in-frame clones and lacks some. The data show tens of thousands of clones, more than 80% seen once. Sequenced: peripheral blood. The source is a man aged 55 to 69 with acute or convalescent COVID-19.

The chain employs TRBV7-3 and TRBJ2-2, with TRBD2 matching 7 bases. In germline, CDR1 is SGHTA, CDR2 FQGTGA. This CDR3 comprises 16 residues. V shed 2 bases and J 1 base; nucleotides not matched to a gene: 4. CDR3 nucleotide sequence: TGTGCCAGCAGCTTACTAGCGGTAGAGAACACCGGGGAGCTGTTTTTT. Residues: CASSLLAVENTGELFF.

This clone has just a few counts. This chain connects TRBV18 to TRBJ1-1, with D perhaps TRBD1 (5 bases). CDR3 length: 15 residues. V shed 0 bases and J shed 2 bases, with 10 bases lying between them. Germline V gene data show CDR1 as KGHSH and CDR2 as LQKENI. CDR3 loop: CASSPPLQGNTEAFF. CDR3 DNA: TGTGCCAGCTCACCACCCCTCCAGGGTAACACTGAAGCTTTCTTT.